Shown below are 32 T cell receptor beta chains from a single sample sequenced in a study of blood T cell repertoires in COVID-19. TCRdb's table, derived via immunoSEQ multiplex PCR, lists solely in-frame clones and lacks some. Among roughly 140,000 clones listed, roughly three quarters were seen once. The material sequenced was peripheral blood. The receptor source for this set is a man aged 55 to 70 with acute or convalescent COVID-19.

V and J are TRBV7-2 and TRBJ2-7; the D is unclear. Looked up from germline, CDR1 is SGHTA and CDR2 is FQGNSA. The CDR3 extends over 13 amino acids. Trimming pared 3 bases from V and 6 bases from J, leaving 12 bases between. This chain's CDR3 is CASSFQAMSEQYF. The CDR3 nucleotides read TGTGCCAGCAGCTTTCAGGCGATGAGCGAGCAGTACTTC.

V usage is TRBV7-8 and J usage is TRBJ1-3; 8 positions match TRBD1. This CDR3 comprises 15 residues. V lost 4 bases and J lost 1; bases outside the gene matches: 3. Germline CDR1 is SGHVS and CDR2 is FQNEAQ. CDR3 region: CASSYGTGSGNTIYF. The CDR3 bases are TGTGCCAGCAGCTACGGGACAGGTTCTGGAAACACCATATATTTT.

The V gene is TRBV29-1, the J gene TRBJ2-3; D possibly corresponds to TRBD2 (5 bases). The CDR3 extends over 14 amino acids. The germline gives CDR1 SQVTM, CDR2 ANQGSEA. V lost 6 bases, J lost 2 bases, and 15 bases lay in between. The CDR3 DNA reads TGCAGCGTAGGAGCGGAACTCCTCACAGATACGCAGTATTTT. Residues: CSVGAELLTDTQYF.

This clone was detected once. This chain uses TRBV27 with TRBJ2-7; 8 bases agree with TRBD2. The V segment lost 5 bases and the J segment 3 bases; nucleotides outside the gene matches: 15. From germline, CDR1 is MNHEY and CDR2 SMNVEV (reference sequence). This CDR3 is 17 amino acids long. CDR3 coding DNA: TGTGCCAGCAGTCCACAACCCCTAGCGGGTGCCCTCTACGAGCAGTACTTC. Translated, it gives CASSPQPLAGALYEQYF.

The chain couples TRBV10-2 to TRBJ2-7; maybe TRBD1 (6 bases). V was clipped by 4 bases and J by 7 bases, with 11 bases between them. There are 12 residues in the CDR3. Germline CDR1 and CDR2: WSHSY and SAAADI. Here the CDR3 reads CASSVRGREQYF. The CDR3 nucleotides are TGCGCCAGCAGTGTCAGGGGTCGGGAGCAGTACTTC.

Only a few counts were recorded for this clone. This chain links TRBV7-3 with TRBJ2-2, with TRBD2 as a possible D gene (5 bases). V was cut by 1 base and J by 0 bases, with 6 bases left in between. CDR3 size: 15 residues. CDR1 and CDR2 (germline): SGHTA, FQGTGA. CDR3 sequence (DNA): TGTGCCAGCAGCTTAATCGGGACGAACACCGGGGAGCTGTTTTTT. Its translation: CASSLIGTNTGELFF.

This rearrangement joins TRBV9 to TRBJ2-7; D remains ambiguous. CDR3 size: 13 residues. V was pared by 0 bases and J by 7 bases, with 11 bases between. CDR1 SGDLS and CDR2 YYNGEE come from the germline V gene. The CDR3 spells CASSVDPTGEQYF. CDR3 in DNA: TGTGCCAGCAGCGTAGACCCTACGGGTGAGCAGTACTTC.

V gene TRBV6-5 combines with J gene TRBJ1-2, with 9 bases fitting TRBD1. J gave up 7 bases and V 4 bases, and 4 bases lay outside the gene matches. Germline V CDR1 and CDR2: MNHEY, SVGAGI. CDR3 length equals 13 residues. This CDR3 reads CASSSTGGSGYTF. The CDR3 DNA is TGTGCCAGCAGTTCCACAGGGGGCTCTGGCTACACCTTC.

This chain uses TRBV10-1 with TRBJ2-3; 7 positions match TRBD1. Per germline, CDR1 WNHNN and CDR2 SYGVQD (reference sequence). The CDR3 contains 15 residues. Losses at the gene ends were 6 bases for V and 0 bases for J; bases not matched to a gene: 6. The CDR3, as DNA: TGCGCCAGCAGGGACAGGTCCACCAGCACAGATACGCAGTATTTT. Translated, it gives CASRDRSTSTDTQYF.

The rearrangement joins TRBV7-6 to TRBJ2-7; D gene uncertain. Trimming pared 1 base from V and 4 bases from J, leaving 11 bases between. The germline CDR1 and CDR2 sequences are SGHVS and FNYEAQ. The CDR3 is 14 residues long. CDR3 bases: TGTGCCAGCAGCTTAGGTGTTTTGCGGTACGAGCAGTACTTC. This encodes CASSLGVLRYEQYF.

This chain uses TRBV7-8 with TRBJ2-1; no reliable D call. V was cut by 1 base and J by 4 bases, with 11 bases left in between. The CDR3 has 15 residues. The germline CDR1 and CDR2 sequences are SGHVS and FQNEAQ. The CDR3 spells CASSLGVEEYNEQFF. CDR3 in DNA: TGTGCCAGCAGCTTAGGAGTTGAGGAGTACAATGAGCAGTTCTTC. The full variable domain, in which reference TRBV7-8 and TRBJ2-1 provide the parts outside the CDR3, is GAGVSQSPRYKVAKRGQDVALRCDPISGHVSLFWYQQALGQGPEFLTYFQNEAQLDKSGLPSDRFFAERPEGSVSTLKIQRTQQEDSAVYLCASSLGVEEYNEQFFGPGTRLTVL.

This clone was detected only once. The gene calls are TRBV30 and TRBJ2-1; 10 bases map to TRBD1. This CDR3 has 19 amino acids. V lost 5 bases and J lost 5; bases outside the gene matches: 21. Germline CDR1 GTSNPN, CDR2 SVGIG (reference sequence). Here the CDR3 reads CAWQRGQGVSGGGDNEQFF. CDR3 coding DNA: TGTGCCTGGCAAAGAGGACAGGGGGTTAGCGGAGGAGGAGACAATGAGCAGTTCTTC.

This rearrangement joins TRBV11-2 to TRBJ2-2; 9 nucleotides match TRBD1. The CDR3 has 14 amino acids. Per germline, CDR1 SGHAT and CDR2 FQNNGV. V trimming: 6 bases; J trimming: 8 bases; junction bases outside the gene matches: 7. The CDR3, as DNA: TGTGCCAGCAGTCGACAGGGGGACGGGGGGGAGCTGTTTTTT. Translated: CASSRQGDGGELFF.

The chain carries TRBV11-2 and TRBJ2-1; TRBD2 matches at 7 bases. The trim removed 1 base at V and 3 bases at J, leaving 0 bases unmatched. In germline, CDR1 is SGHAT, CDR2 FQNNGV. The length of the CDR3 is 14 residues. Here the CDR3 reads CASSLGGGYNEQFF. Written as DNA, the CDR3 is TGTGCCAGCAGCTTAGGCGGGGGCTACAATGAGCAGTTCTTC.

The J gene is TRBJ2-5, the V gene TRBV5-1, with 9 positions matching TRBD1. The CDR3 is 15 amino acids. With V trimmed by 3 bases and J by 2 bases, 5 bases remained unmatched. Germline assignment: CDR1 SGHRS and CDR2 YFSETQ. This CDR3 reads CASSYLGQGQETQYF. CDR3 DNA: TGCGCCAGCAGCTACCTGGGACAGGGACAAGAGACCCAGTACTTC.

J is TRBJ1-5 and V is TRBV18; 8 bases match TRBD1. CDR1 is KGHSH, CDR2 LQKENI, per germline. This CDR3 is built from 15 residues. J was trimmed by 2 bases and V by 6 bases; bases with no gene match: 6. CDR3 in amino acids: CASSPSTGGNQPQHF. The CDR3 bases are TGTGCCAGCTCGCCCTCGACAGGGGGCAATCAGCCCCAGCATTTT.

This clone was seen only once. J is TRBJ1-4 and V is TRBV28; 10 nucleotides line up with TRBD1. The junction had 9 bases not matched to a gene; V was cut back by 6 bases and J by 8 bases. CDR1 and CDR2 from the germline V gene are MDHEN and SYDVKM. There are 15 residues in the CDR3. In DNA, the CDR3 is TGTGCCAGCAGCATACCGACAGGGGGCGGGGAAAAACTGTTTTTT. Protein sequence: CASSIPTGGGEKLFF.

CDR3 sequence (DNA): TGTGCCAGCAGTGACAGGGTGAGCACAGATACGCAGTATTTT. Its translation is CASSDRVSTDTQYF. The chain couples TRBV2 to TRBJ2-3; D may be TRBD1 (5 bases). Germline lookup yields CDR1 SNHLY and CDR2 FYNNEI. This CDR3 is 14 amino acids long. Trimming left V 3 bases short and J 0 bases short, with 7 bases between. Full variable domain (outside the CDR3, taken from reference TRBV2 and TRBJ2-3): EPEVTQTPSHQVTQMGQEVILRCVPISNHLYFYWYRQILGQKVEFLVSFYNNEISEKSEIFDDQFSVERPDGSNFTLKIRSTKLEDSAMYFCASSDRVSTDTQYFGPGTRLTVL.

This clone came up a few times. The chain has TRBV7-3 and TRBJ1-6, with 7 nucleotides matching TRBD1. The CDR3 runs 15 residues. The ends lost 4 bases at V and 7 bases at J; junction bases unmatched: 7. Germline V gives CDR1 SGHTA, CDR2 FQGTGA. Written as DNA, the CDR3 is TGTGCCAGCAGCTCAACCGGGACAGCGAATTCACCCCTCCACTTT. Its protein is CASSSTGTANSPLHF.

This clone was found once. Other DNA sequences from this sample encode an identical CDR3 as well. The rearrangement uses TRBV7-9 and TRBJ1-1; no clear D. The CDR3 loop spans 13 amino acids. Trimming stripped 2 bases from V and 3 bases from J, with 7 bases between. CDR1 is SEHNR, CDR2 FQNEAQ, per germline (reference sequence). The CDR3 reads CASSLLGDTEAFF. The CDR3 nucleotides read TGTGCCAGCAGCTTACTTGGAGACACTGAAGCTTTCTTT. Supplemented by reference TRBV7-9 and TRBJ1-1, the full variable domain reads DTGVSQNPRHKITKRGQNVTFRCDPISEHNRLYWYRQTLGQGPEFLTYFQNEAQLEKSRLLSDRFSAERPKGSFSTLEIQRTEQGDSAMYLCASSLLGDTEAFFGQGTRLTVV.

V is TRBV3-1 (or the pseudogene TRBV3-2) and J is TRBJ2-5; 7 nucleotides align to TRBD2. V trimming: 4 bases; J trimming: 7 bases; junction bases outside the gene matches: 6. Germline CDR1 reads LGHDT; CDR2 reads YNNKEL (reference sequence). This CDR3 is built from 13 residues. The CDR3 protein is CASSPSGSGTQYF. The CDR3 nucleotides are TGTGCCAGCAGCCCTAGCGGCTCGGGGACCCAGTACTTC.

The table lists this clone with a few counts. This sequence joins TRBV6-6 and TRBJ2-5; 9 bases map to TRBD2. This CDR3 has 14 amino acids. Trimming at V came to 2 bases and at J to 5 bases, leaving 3 bases not matched to a gene. Germline CDR1 reads MNHNY; CDR2 reads SVGAGI (reference sequence). The CDR3 nucleotides are TGTGCCAGCAGTTACGCGGGAGGGCCGGAGACCCAGTACTTC. Translating gives CASSYAGGPETQYF.

This clone was seen a handful of times. The rearrangement links TRBV19 to TRBJ1-5; D may be TRBD1 (5 bases). The V gene lost 5 bases and the J gene lost 1 base, with 12 bases spanning the gap. CDR3 length: 15 amino acids. Per the germline V gene, CDR1 is LNHDA and CDR2 is SQIVND (reference sequence). The CDR3 protein is CASSRAGGSNQPQHF. CDR3 nucleotide sequence: TGTGCCAGTAGTCGAGCCGGGGGAAGCAATCAGCCCCAGCATTTT. Full variable domain (rest looked up from reference TRBV19 and TRBJ1-5): DGGITQSPKYLFRKEGQNVTLSCEQNLNHDAMYWYRQDPGQGLRLIYYSQIVNDFQKGDIAEGYSVSREKKESFPLTVTSAQKNPTAFYLCASSRAGGSNQPQHFGDGTRLSIL.

This clone was counted between two and nine times. This CDR3 reads CASSPSGSYEQYF. The CDR3 nucleotides read TGTGCCAGCAGCCCTAGCGGTTCCTACGAGCAGTACTTC. The chain uses TRBV7-3 and TRBJ2-7, with TRBD2 matching over 7 bases. V shed 5 bases and J 1 base; nucleotides not matched to a gene: 2. Germline lookup yields CDR1 SGHTA and CDR2 FQGTGA. This CDR3 spans 13 amino acids.

This clone has a single count. The V gene is TRBV10-2, the J gene TRBJ2-2; 9 bases are shared with TRBD1. Losses at the gene ends were 9 bases for V and 6 bases for J; bases not matched to a gene: 8. The CDR3 covers 14 residues. Germline V lookup: CDR1 WSHSY, CDR2 SAAADI. The CDR3 reads CASITGGPAGELFF. DNA of the CDR3: TGCGCCAGTATTACAGGGGGCCCCGCCGGGGAGCTGTTTTTT.

V and J are TRBV18 and TRBJ2-1; 8 bases fit TRBD1. Germline assignment: CDR1 KGHSH and CDR2 LQKENI. V lost 1 base and J lost 5; bases outside the gene matches: 7. The CDR3 covers 16 residues. CDR3 region: CASSPLPGQVHNEQFF. The CDR3 DNA reads TGTGCCAGCTCACCACTTCCGGGACAGGTACACAATGAGCAGTTCTTC.

This clone was recorded a few times. The chain joins TRBV28 to TRBJ1-5, with unresolved D. Trimming cost V 3 bases and J 3 bases, with 9 bases left between them. This CDR3 is 14 amino acids long. Germline CDR1 MDHEN, CDR2 SYDVKM. CDR3 protein: CASSFKRYNQPQHF. In DNA, the CDR3 is TGTGCCAGCAGTTTTAAGAGGTACAATCAGCCCCAGCATTTT.

The V call is TRBV29-1, the J call TRBJ2-2; TRBD2 agrees at 15 bases. V was clipped by 6 bases and J by 5 bases; unmatched bases: 4. Germline CDR1 SQVTM, CDR2 ANQGSEA. The CDR3 loop spans 15 amino acids. The CDR3 protein is CSVPGLAGGTGELFF. CDR3 nucleotides: TGCAGCGTGCCCGGACTAGCGGGAGGGACCGGGGAGCTGTTTTTT.

This CDR3 is CASSTQGDTEAFF. CDR3 sequence (DNA): TGCGCCAGCAGCACACAGGGCGACACTGAAGCTTTCTTT. The V and J genes are TRBV5-1 and TRBJ1-1; D perhaps matches TRBD1 (6 bases). The CDR3 spans 13 residues. Germline assignment: CDR1 SGHRS and CDR2 YFSETQ. V gave up 4 bases and J gave up 3 bases, with 10 bases separating them.

The chain employs TRBV19 and TRBJ2-3; D might be TRBD2 (5 bases). Germline CDR1 and CDR2: LNHDA and SQIVND (reference sequence). The length of the CDR3 is 14 residues. V lost 8 bases and J lost 0, with 12 bases in between. The DNA for the CDR3 is TGTGCCAGTGGAAGGAGAGGGAGCACAGATACGCAGTATTTT. Its protein is CASGRRGSTDTQYF.

V usage is TRBV4-2 and J usage is TRBJ2-1; 8 positions agree with TRBD2. The V segment lost 4 bases and the J segment 10 bases; nucleotides outside the gene matches: 15. The CDR3 contains 16 residues. CDR1 is LGHNA, CDR2 YNFKEQ, per germline. The CDR3, as DNA: TGTGCCAGCAGCCCTTTTAGCGGGACCACCGCAACAGAGCAGTTCTTC. Its protein product is CASSPFSGTTATEQFF.

The rearrangement joins TRBV7-3 to TRBJ2-1; 15 positions agree with TRBD2. V was pared by 5 bases and J by 7 bases, with 3 bases of the junction left unmatched. Germline loops: CDR1 SGHTA, CDR2 FQGTGA. The CDR3 sequence is 15 residues long. CDR3 DNA sequence: TGTGCCAGCAGCGCCGGGACTAGCGGGAGGAATGAGCAGTTCTTC. Residues: CASSAGTSGRNEQFF.